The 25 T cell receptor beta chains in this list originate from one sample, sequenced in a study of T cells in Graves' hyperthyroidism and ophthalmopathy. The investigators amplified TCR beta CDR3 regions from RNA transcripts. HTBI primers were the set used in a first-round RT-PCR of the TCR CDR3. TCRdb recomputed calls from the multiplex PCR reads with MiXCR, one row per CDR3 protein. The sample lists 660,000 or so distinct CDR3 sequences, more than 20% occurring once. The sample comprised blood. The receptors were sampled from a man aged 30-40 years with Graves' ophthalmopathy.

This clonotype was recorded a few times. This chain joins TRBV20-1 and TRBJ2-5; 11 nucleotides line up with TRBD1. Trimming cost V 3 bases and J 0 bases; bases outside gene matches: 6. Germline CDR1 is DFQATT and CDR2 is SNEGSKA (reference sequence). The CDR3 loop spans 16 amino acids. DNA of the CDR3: TGCAGTGCTAGGCGGACAGGGGGCGCGTACCAAGAGACCCAGTACTTC. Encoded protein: CSARRTGGAYQETQYF.

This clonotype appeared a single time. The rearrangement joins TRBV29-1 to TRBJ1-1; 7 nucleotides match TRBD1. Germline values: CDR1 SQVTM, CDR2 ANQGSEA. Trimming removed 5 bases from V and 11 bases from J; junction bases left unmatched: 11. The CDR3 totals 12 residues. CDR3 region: CSVNRDSPPAFF. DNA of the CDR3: TGCAGCGTTAACCGGGACAGCCCGCCGGCTTTCTTT.

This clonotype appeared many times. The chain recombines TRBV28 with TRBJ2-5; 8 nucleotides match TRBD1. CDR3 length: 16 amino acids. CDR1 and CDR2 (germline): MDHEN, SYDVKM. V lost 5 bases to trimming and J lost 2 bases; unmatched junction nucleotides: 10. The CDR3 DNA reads TGTGCCAGCAGTACCTCCGGGACAGGTGAACAAGAGACCCAGTACTTC. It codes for CASSTSGTGEQETQYF.

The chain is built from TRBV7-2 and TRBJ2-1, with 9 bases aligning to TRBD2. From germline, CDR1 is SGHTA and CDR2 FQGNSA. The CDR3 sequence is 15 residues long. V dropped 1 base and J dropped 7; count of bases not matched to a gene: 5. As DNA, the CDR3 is TGTGCCAGCAGCTTAGTTGCGGGAGGGCTGAATGAGCAGTTCTTC. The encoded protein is CASSLVAGGLNEQFF.

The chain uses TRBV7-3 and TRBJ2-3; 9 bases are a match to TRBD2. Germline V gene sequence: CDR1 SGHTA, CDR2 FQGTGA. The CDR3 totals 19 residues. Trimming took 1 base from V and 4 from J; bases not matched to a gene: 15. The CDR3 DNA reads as TGTGCCAGCAGCTTAAATTCCGTTCCTGGCGGGAGGGCCCCAGATACGCAGTATTTT. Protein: CASSLNSVPGGRAPDTQYF.

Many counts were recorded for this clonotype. The CDR3 loop is CSATGTDYEQYF. In DNA form, the CDR3 reads TGCAGTGCCACCGGGACGGATTACGAGCAGTACTTC. The rearrangement joins TRBV20-1 to TRBJ2-7; the D gene could be TRBD1 or TRBD2 (5 bases each). Trimming cost V 6 bases and J 4 bases, with 13 bases left between them. There are 12 residues in the CDR3. Germline-derived CDR1 and CDR2 are DFQATT and SNEGSKA (reference sequence).

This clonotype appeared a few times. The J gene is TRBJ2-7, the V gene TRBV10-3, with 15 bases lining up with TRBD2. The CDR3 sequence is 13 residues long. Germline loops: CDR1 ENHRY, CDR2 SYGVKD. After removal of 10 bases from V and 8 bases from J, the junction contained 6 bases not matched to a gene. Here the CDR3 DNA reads TGTGCCACCGGACTAGCGGGAGGGCCCAAGCAGTACTTC. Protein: CATGLAGGPKQYF.

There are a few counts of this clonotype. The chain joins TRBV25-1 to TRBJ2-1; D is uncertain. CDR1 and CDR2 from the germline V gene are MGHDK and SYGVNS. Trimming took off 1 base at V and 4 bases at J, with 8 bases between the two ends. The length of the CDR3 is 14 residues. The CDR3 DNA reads TGTGCCAGCAGTGAATTCTACGGTTACAATGAGCAGTTCTTC. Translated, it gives CASSEFYGYNEQFF.

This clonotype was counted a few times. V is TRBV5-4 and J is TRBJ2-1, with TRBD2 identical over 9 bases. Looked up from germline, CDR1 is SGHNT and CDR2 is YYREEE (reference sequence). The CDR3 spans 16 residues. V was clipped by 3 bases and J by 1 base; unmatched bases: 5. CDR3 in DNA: TGTGCCAGCAGCTCTGGAGCGGGAGGATCCTACAATGAGCAGTTCTTC. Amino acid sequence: CASSSGAGGSYNEQFF. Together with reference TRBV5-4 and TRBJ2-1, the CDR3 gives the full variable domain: ETGVTQSPTHLIKTRGQQVTLRCSSQSGHNTVSWYQQALGQGPQFIFQYYREEENGRGNFPPRFSGLQFPNYSSELNVNALELDDSALYLCASSSGAGGSYNEQFFGPGTRLTVL.

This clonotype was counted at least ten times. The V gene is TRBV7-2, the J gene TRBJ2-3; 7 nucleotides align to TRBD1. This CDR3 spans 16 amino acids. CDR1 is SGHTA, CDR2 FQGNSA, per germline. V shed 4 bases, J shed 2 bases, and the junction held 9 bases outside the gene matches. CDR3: CASSYPGTAITDTQYF. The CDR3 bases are TGTGCCAGCAGCTATCCCGGGACAGCTATCACAGATACGCAGTATTTT. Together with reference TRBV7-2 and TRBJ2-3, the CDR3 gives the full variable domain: GAGVSQSPSNKVTEKGKDVELRCDPISGHTALYWYRQSLGQGLEFLIYFQGNSAPDKSGLPSDRFSAERTGGSVSTLTIQRTQQEDSAVYLCASSYPGTAITDTQYFGPGTRLTVL.

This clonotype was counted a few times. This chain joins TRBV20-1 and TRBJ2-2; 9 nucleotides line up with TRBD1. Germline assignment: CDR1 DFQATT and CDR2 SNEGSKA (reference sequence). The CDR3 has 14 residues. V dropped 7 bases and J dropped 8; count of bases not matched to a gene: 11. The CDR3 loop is CSVTGTGMRGELFF. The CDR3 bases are TGCAGTGTTACCGGGACAGGGATGCGAGGGGAGCTGTTTTTT.

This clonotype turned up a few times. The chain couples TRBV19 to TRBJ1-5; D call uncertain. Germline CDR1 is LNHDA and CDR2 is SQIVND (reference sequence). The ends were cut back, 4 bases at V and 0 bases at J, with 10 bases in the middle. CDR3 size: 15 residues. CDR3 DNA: TGTGCCAGTAGTAAAACAGTGTATAGCAATCAGCCCCAGCATTTT. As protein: CASSKTVYSNQPQHF.

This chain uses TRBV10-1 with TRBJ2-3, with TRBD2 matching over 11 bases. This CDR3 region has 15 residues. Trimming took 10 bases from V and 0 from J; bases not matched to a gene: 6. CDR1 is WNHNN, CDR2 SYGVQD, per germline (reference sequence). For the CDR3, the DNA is TGCGCCACCGAACTAGCGGGAGATAGCACAGATACGCAGTATTTT. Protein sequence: CATELAGDSTDTQYF.

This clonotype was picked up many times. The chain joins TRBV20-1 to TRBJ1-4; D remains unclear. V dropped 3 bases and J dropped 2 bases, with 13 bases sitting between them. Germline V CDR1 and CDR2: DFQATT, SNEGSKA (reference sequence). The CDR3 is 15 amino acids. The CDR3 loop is CSASGGSSTNEKLFF. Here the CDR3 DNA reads TGCAGTGCTAGTGGTGGATCAAGTACTAATGAAAAACTGTTTTTT.

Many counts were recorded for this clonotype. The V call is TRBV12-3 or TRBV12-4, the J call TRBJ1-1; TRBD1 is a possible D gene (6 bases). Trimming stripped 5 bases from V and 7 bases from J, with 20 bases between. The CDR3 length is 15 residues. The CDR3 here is CASSRPTGIGGEAFF. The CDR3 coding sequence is TGTGCCAGCAGTCGACCAACAGGGATCGGGGGTGAAGCTTTCTTT.

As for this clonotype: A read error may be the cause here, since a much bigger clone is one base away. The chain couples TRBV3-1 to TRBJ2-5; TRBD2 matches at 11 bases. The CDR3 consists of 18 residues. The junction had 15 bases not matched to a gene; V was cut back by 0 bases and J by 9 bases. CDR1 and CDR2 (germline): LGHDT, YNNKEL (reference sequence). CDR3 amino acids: CASSQDLELAGVGEAQYF. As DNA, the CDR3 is TGTGCCAGCAGCCAAGATCTGGAACTAGCGGGAGTCGGCGAGGCCCAGTACTTC.

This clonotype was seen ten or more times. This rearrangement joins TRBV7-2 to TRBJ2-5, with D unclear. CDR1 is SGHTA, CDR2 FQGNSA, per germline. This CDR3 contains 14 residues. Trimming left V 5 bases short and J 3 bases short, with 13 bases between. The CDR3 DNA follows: TGTGCCAGCAGCCCAACGACCGGTGAAGAGACCCAGTACTTC. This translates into CASSPTTGEETQYF.

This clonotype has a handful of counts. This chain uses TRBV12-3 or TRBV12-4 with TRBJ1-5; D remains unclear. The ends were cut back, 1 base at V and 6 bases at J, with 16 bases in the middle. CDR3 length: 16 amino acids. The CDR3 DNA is TGTGCCAGCAGTTTAGAGGTGGGAATGTCTAGTCAGCCCCAGCATTTT. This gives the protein CASSLEVGMSSQPQHF.

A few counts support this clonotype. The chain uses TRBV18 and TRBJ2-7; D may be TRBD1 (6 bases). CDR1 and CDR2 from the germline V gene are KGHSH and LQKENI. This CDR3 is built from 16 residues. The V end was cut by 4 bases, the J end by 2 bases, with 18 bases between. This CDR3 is CASSLWTVSRTYEQYF. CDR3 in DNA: TGTGCCAGCTCACTCTGGACAGTGTCCCGTACCTACGAGCAGTACTTC.

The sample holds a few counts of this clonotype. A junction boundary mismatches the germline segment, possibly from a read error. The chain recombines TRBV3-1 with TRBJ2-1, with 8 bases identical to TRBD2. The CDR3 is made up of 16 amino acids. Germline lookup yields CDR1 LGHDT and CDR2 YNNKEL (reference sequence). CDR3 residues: CASSQDLAGTYNGQFF. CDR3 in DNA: TGTGCCAGCAGCCAAGATTTAGCGGGGACCTACAATGGGCAGTTCTTC.

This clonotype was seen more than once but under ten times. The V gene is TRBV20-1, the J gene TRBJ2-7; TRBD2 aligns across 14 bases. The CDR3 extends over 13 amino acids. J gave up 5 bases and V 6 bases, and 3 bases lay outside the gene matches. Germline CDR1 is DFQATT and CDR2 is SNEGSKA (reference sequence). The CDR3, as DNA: TGCAGTGCCAAGGGACTAGCGGGAGACGAGCAGTACTTC. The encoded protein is CSAKGLAGDEQYF.

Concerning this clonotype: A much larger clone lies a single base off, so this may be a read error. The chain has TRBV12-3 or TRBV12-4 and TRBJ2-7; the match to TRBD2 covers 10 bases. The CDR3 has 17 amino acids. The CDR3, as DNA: TGTGCCAGCAGTTTGGGTTTAGCGGGAGGATCCTCCCACGAGCAGTACTTC. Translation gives CASSLGLAGGSSHEQYF.

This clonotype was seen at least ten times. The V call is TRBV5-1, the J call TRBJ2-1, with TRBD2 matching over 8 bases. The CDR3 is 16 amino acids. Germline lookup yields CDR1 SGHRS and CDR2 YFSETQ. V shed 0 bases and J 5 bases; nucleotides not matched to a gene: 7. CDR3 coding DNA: TGCGCCAGCAGCTTGGTTTTCAGCGGGAGTAACAATGAGCAGTTCTTC. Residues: CASSLVFSGSNNEQFF.

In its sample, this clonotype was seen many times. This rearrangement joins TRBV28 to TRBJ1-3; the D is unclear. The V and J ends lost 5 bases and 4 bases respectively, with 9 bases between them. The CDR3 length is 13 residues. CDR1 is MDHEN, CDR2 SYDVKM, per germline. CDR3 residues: CASSQDGGNTIYF. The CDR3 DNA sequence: TGTGCCAGCAGTCAGGACGGGGGAAACACCATATATTTT.

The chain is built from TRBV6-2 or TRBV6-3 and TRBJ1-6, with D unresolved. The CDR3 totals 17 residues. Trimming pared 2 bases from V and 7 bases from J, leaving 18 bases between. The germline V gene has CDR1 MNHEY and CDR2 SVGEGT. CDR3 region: CASSYAEVGLANSPLHF. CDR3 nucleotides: TGTGCCAGCAGTTACGCCGAGGTCGGCCTCGCCAATTCACCCCTCCACTTT.